Following are 8 T cell receptor beta chains from one sample sequenced in a study of shared clonotypes between healthy human individuals. Repertoires were generated with immunoSEQ multiplex PCR, while TCRdb's copy carries only in-frame clones and drops some. Of around 2.1 million clones detected, around 95% appear once; the ten largest clones hold around 0.13%. The sample consisted of naive CD4+ T cells sorted from blood. Subset reported: CD45RA+ positively selected. These receptors originate from a man younger than 35 in good health.

This rearrangement joins TRBV6-6 to TRBJ1-2; D is perhaps TRBD1 (6 bases). The ends were cut back, 2 bases at V and 8 bases at J, with 12 bases in the middle. Germline V gene data show CDR1 as MNHNY and CDR2 as SVGAGI (reference sequence). The length of the CDR3 is 13 residues. The CDR3: CASSYVDSGGYTF. As DNA, the CDR3 is TGTGCCAGCAGTTACGTGGACAGTGGAGGCTACACCTTC.

The chain recombines TRBV5-1 with TRBJ2-5; tentative D call: TRBD2 (5 bases). There are 15 residues in the CDR3. From germline, CDR1 is SGHRS and CDR2 YFSETQ. V was trimmed by 4 bases and J by 2 bases, leaving 15 bases between them. The CDR3 nucleotides read TGCGCCAGCAGCGGAACCGGGAACCCTCAAGAGACCCAGTACTTC. Translation gives CASSGTGNPQETQYF.

In DNA form, the CDR3 reads TGTGCCAGCAGCGTACTAGCGGGTTTATACAATGAGCAGTTCTTC. It encodes CASSVLAGLYNEQFF. This sequence joins TRBV9 and TRBJ2-1; 8 nucleotides line up with TRBD2. The ends lost 1 base at V and 4 bases at J; junction bases unmatched: 4. The CDR3 sequence is 15 residues long. The germline V gene encodes CDR1 SGDLS and CDR2 YYNGEE.

The chain recombines TRBV18 with TRBJ1-1; unclear D gene. The germline gives CDR1 KGHSH, CDR2 LQKENI. Trimming pared 2 bases from V and 7 bases from J, leaving 14 bases between. CDR3 length: 14 amino acids. As DNA, the CDR3 is TGTGCCAGCTCACCAATTGCCCTCGGTAGTGAAGCTTTCTTT. It encodes CASSPIALGSEAFF. Looking up the rest from reference TRBV18 and TRBJ1-1 gives the full variable domain: NAGVMQNPRHLVRRRGQEARLRCSPMKGHSHVYWYRQLPEEGLKFMVYLQKENIIDESGMPKERFSAEFPKEGPSILRIQQVVRGDSAAYFCASSPIALGSEAFFGQGTRLTVV.

The chain employs TRBV7-2 and TRBJ2-7, with TRBD1 identical over 11 bases. The J segment lost 1 base and the V segment lost 5 bases, leaving 10 bases of the junction unmatched. Per the germline V gene, CDR1 is SGHTA and CDR2 is FQGNSA. This CDR3 is built from 17 residues. The CDR3 spells CASSVQWTGGLSYEQYF. CDR3 bases: TGTGCCAGCAGCGTACAATGGACAGGGGGCCTTTCCTACGAGCAGTACTTC.

The chain carries TRBV6-5 and TRBJ2-7; 7 bases align to TRBD1. The ends lost 4 bases at V and 3 bases at J; junction bases unmatched: 9. Germline lookup yields CDR1 MNHEY and CDR2 SVGAGI. The CDR3 runs to 15 residues. The CDR3 sequence: CASSFSGTDYYEQYF. The CDR3 DNA sequence: TGTGCCAGCAGTTTCTCCGGGACAGACTACTACGAGCAGTACTTC.

CDR3 residues: CASSPRTNSETQYF. The CDR3 coding sequence is TGCGCCAGCAGCCCGAGGACTAATTCTGAGACCCAGTACTTC. The rearrangement joins TRBV5-1 to TRBJ2-5; a weak D match, TRBD2 (6 bases). The CDR3 loop spans 14 amino acids. V lost 4 bases to trimming and J lost 5 bases, with 15 bases between them. Germline V CDR1 and CDR2: SGHRS, YFSETQ.

This clone has a single count. Germline and junction disagree at one end, which may indicate a read error. The CDR3 nucleotides are TGCGCCAGCAGCCAAGAACGGACGGTCTCTTTC. This codes for CASSQERTVSF. The gene calls are TRBV4-1 and TRBJ1-2, with D unclear. The CDR3 spans 11 residues. From germline, CDR1 is MGHRA and CDR2 YSYEKL.